Listed here is a single T cell receptor (beta chain). Its antigen is not known. This record comes from a study of post-analysis software for immune sequencing data. Overall study results and limits: Patients showed TRBV5-6, TRBV5-1 and TRBV20-1 among roughly five TRBV segments more frequent than in controls.

CDR1 and CDR2 from the germline V gene are DFQATT and SNEGSKA (reference sequence). Deletions cut 5 bases from V and 3 bases from J, with 11 bases between. CDR3 length: 14 amino acids. TCR beta cDNA libraries included unique molecular identifiers. TCRdb used MiXCR to reprocess the PCR reads, holding one entry per CDR3 protein. Of roughly 800,000 distinct CDR3 sequences listed, roughly 27% are singletons. The clonotype was recovered from a girl aged 10-17 years with multiple sclerosis. The chain has TRBV20-1 and TRBJ2-6; TRBD1 is a possible D gene (6 bases). Sequencing was done on a sample of blood. CDR3 loop: CSALTGYGANVLTF. Here the CDR3 DNA reads TGCAGTGCTTTAACAGGGTATGGGGCCAACGTCCTGACTTTC.